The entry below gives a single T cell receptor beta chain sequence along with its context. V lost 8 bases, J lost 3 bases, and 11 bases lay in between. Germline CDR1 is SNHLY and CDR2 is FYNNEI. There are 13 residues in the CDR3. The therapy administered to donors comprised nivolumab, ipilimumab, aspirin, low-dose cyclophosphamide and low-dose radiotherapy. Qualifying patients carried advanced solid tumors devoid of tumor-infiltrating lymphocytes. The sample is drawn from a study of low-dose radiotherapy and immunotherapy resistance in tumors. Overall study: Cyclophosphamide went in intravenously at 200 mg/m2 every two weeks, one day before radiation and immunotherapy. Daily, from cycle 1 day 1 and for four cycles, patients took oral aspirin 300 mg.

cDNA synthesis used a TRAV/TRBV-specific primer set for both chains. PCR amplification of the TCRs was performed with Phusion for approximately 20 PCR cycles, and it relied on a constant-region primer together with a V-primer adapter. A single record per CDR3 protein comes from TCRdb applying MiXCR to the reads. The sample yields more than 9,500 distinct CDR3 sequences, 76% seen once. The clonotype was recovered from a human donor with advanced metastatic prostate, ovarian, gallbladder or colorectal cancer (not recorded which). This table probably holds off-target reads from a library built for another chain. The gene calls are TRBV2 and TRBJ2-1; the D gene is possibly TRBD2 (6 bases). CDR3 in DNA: TGTGCCAGCCCCGCTAGCGACTACAATGAGCAGTTCTTC. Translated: CASPASDYNEQFF.